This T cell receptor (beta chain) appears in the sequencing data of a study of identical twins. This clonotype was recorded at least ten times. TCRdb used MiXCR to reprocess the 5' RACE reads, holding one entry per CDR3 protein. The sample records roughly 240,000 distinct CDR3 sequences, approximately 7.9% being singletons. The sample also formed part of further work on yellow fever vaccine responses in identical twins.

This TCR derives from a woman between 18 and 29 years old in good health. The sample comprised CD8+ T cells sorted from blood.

DNA of the CDR3: TGCGCCAGCAGCCAAGATCCCCGGGCGGGCACTGAAGCTTTCTTT. It specifies CASSQDPRAGTEAFF. The rearrangement uses TRBV4-1 and TRBJ1-1, with D uncertain. Trimming removed 0 bases from V and 4 bases from J, with 12 bases in between. The CDR3 totals 15 residues. The germline V gene has CDR1 MGHRA and CDR2 YSYEKL.